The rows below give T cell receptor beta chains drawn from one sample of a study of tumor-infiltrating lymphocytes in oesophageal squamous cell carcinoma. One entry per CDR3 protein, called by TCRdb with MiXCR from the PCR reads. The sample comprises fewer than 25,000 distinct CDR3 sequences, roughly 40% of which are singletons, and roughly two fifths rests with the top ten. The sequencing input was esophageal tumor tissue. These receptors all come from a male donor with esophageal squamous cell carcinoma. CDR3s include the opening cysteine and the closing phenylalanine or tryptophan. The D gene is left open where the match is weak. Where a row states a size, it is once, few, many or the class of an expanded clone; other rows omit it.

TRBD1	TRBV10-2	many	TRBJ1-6	CASSENLDRVGSNSPLHF	TGCGCCAGCAGTGAGAATTTGGACAGGGTCGGTTCTAATTCACCCCTCCACTTT
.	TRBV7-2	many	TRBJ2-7	CASSLMGGPYEQYF	TGTGCCAGCAGCTTAATGGGGGGACCCTACGAGCAGTACTTC
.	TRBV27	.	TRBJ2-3	CASSLGRSTDTQYF	TGTGCCAGCAGTTTGGGCAGAAGCACAGATACGCAGTATTTT
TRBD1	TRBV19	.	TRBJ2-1	CASSISRDRNNEQFF	TGTGCCAGTAGTATTAGTCGGGACAGGAACAATGAGCAGTTCTTC
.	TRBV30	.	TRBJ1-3	CAWSVRGGLGNTIYF	TGTGCCTGGAGTGTACGTGGGGGGCTTGGAAACACCATATATTTT
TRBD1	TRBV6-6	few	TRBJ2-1	CASSYGQGGGEQFF	TGTGCCAGCAGTTACGGACAGGGCGGCGGTGAGCAGTTCTTC
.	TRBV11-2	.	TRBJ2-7	CASSLVGFGEQYF	TGTGCCAGCAGCTTGGTTGGGTTTGGCGAGCAGTACTTC
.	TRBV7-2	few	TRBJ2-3	CASSLVVTTDTQYF	TGTGCCAGCAGCTTAGTCGTTACCACAGATACGCAGTATTTT
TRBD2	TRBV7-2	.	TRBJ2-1	CASSLRRTSGNNEQFF	TGTGCCAGCAGCTTAAGAAGGACTAGCGGGAACAATGAGCAGTTCTTC
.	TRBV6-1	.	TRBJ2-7	CASSLDAHTDTQYF	TGTGCCAGCAGTCTCGACGCACACACAGATACGCAGTACTTC
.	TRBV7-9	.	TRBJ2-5	CASSLGLARYNEQYF	TGTGCCAGCAGCTTAGGGCTAGCCCGCTACAATGAGCAGTACTTC
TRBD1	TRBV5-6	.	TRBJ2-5	CASSSFGTVDKTQYF	TGTGCCAGCAGCTCCTTCGGGACAGTGGATAAGACCCAGTACTTC
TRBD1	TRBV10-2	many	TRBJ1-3	CASSSDRGGSGNTIYF	TGCGCCAGCAGCTCCGACAGGGGAGGGTCTGGAAACACCATATATTTT
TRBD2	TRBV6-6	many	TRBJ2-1	CASSYSFSGGASYNEQFF	TGTGCCAGCAGTTACTCTTTTAGCGGGGGGGCCTCCTACAATGAGCAGTTCTTC
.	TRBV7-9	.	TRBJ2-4	CASSPRLNIQYF	TGTGCCAGCAGCCCGCGGTTAAACATTCAGTACTTC
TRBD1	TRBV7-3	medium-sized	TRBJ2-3	CASSRPGQGGPDTQYF	TGTGCCAGCAGTCGCCCGGGACAGGGGGGACCAGATACGCAGTATTTT
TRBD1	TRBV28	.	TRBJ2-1	CASSYPGQGGLRYRQFF	TGTGCCAGCAGTTACCCAGGACAGGGGGGCTTAAGGTATAGGCAGTTCTTC
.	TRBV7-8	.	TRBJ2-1	CASSPRGPTDRYF	TGTGCCAGCAGTCCCAGGGGACCTACCGACCGGTACTTC
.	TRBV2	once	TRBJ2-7	CASSSSFYEQYF	TGTGCCAGCAGCTCTAGCTTCTACGAGCAGTACTTC
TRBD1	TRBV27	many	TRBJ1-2	CASSFLLNRDREIFVGYTF	TGTGCCAGCAGTTTCCTATTAAACCGGGACAGGGAAATTTTCGTCGGCTACACCTTC
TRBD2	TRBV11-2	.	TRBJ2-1	CASSMTSGNYNEQFF	TGTGCCAGCAGCATGACTAGCGGTAATTACAATGAGCAGTTCTTC
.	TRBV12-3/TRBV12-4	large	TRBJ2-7	CASSKGQLHSYEQYF	TGTGCCAGCAGCAAAGGGCAGCTACACTCATACGAGCAGTACTTC
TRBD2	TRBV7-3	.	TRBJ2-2	CASSSTSGSTGELFF	TGTGCCAGCAGCTCTACTAGCGGGAGCACCGGGGAGCTGTTTTTT
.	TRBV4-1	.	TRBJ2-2	CASSPQGYANTGELFF	TGCGCCAGCAGCCCCCAGGGGTACGCGAACACCGGGGAGCTGTTTTTT
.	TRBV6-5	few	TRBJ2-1	CASSYTAGTHSYNEQFF	TGTGCCAGCAGTTACACCGCCGGGACCCACTCCTACAATGAGCAGTTCTTC
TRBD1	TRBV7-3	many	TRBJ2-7	CASSLNPGTAYEQYF	TGTGCCAGCAGCCTGAATCCCGGGACAGCCTACGAGCAGTACTTC
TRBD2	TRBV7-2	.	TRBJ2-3	CASSAKLAGGRSTDTQYF	TGTGCCAGCAGCGCCAAACTAGCGGGAGGGCGTAGCACAGATACGCAGTATTTT
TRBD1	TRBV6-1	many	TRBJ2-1	CASSRDRTRNEQFF	TGTGCCAGCAGCCGGGACAGGACCCGTAATGAGCAGTTCTTC
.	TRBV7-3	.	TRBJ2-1	CASSSIGGSYNEQFF	TGTGCCAGCAGCAGTATAGGGGGGTCCTACAATGAGCAGTTCTTC
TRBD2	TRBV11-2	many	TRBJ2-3	CASSRRTSGSSGTDTQYF	TGTGCCAGCAGCCGCCGGACTAGCGGGAGTTCAGGCACAGATACGCAGTATTTT
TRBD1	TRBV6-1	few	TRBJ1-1	CASSTDRGRTEAFF	TGTGCCAGCAGTACGGACAGGGGGAGGACTGAAGCTTTCTTT
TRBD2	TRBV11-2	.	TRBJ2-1	CASSLRGLGNEQFF	TGTGCCAGCAGCTTAAGGGGACTAGGAAATGAGCAGTTCTTC
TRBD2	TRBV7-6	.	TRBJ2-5	CASSLLAGRSQETQYF	TGTGCCAGCAGCCTCTTAGCGGGGCGCTCCCAAGAGACCCAGTACTTC
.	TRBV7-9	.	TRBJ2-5	CASSLPSRERWETQYF	TGTGCCAGCAGCCTACCTAGCCGGGAGAGGTGGGAGACCCAGTACTTC
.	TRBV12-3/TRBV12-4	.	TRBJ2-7	CASSFGYEQYF	TGTGCCAGCAGTTTCGGCTACGAGCAGTACTTC
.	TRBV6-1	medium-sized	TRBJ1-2	CASSGSVASGYTF	TGTGCCAGCAGTGGTTCGGTCGCTTCAGGCTACACCTTC
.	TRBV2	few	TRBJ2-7	CASTATRIDYEQYF	TGTGCCAGCACCGCTACCAGGATAGACTACGAGCAGTACTTC
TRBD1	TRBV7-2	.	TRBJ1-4	CASSPDRGNEKLFF	TGTGCCAGCAGTCCGGACAGGGGTAATGAAAAACTGTTTTTT
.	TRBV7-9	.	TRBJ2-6	CASSPATALSGSGANVLTF	TGTGCCAGCAGTCCCGCGACGGCCCTCTCGGGCTCTGGGGCCAACGTCCTGACTTTC
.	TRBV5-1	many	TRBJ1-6	CASSLHGNNSPLHF	TGCGCCAGCAGCTTACACGGGAACAATTCACCCCTCCACTTT
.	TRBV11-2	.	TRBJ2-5	CASSSKETQYF	TGTGCCAGCAGCTCTAAAGAGACCCAGTACTTC
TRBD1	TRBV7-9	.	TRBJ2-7	CASSLMSGQGPAYEQYF	TGTGCCAGCAGCTTAATGTCGGGACAGGGACCAGCCTACGAGCAGTACTTC
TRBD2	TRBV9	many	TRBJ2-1	CASTPPGRVYNEQFF	TGTGCCAGCACCCCTCCCGGGAGGGTTTACAATGAGCAGTTCTTC
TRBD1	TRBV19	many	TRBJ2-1	CASSILTTGADEQFF	TGTGCCAGTAGTATTCTGACGACAGGGGCGGATGAGCAGTTCTTC
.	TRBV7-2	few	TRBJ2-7	CASSPRGTGPYEQYF	TGTGCCAGCAGCCCAAGGGGGACGGGTCCGTACGAGCAGTACTTC
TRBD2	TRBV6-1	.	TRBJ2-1	CASSPAGGEQNEQFF	TGTGCCAGCAGCCCAGCGGGAGGGGAGCAGAATGAGCAGTTCTTC
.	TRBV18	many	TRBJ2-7	CASSLPALYEQYF	TGTGCCAGCTCACTTCCGGCCCTCTACGAGCAGTACTTC
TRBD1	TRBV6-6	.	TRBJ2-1	CASSSRTGVSYEQFF	TGTGCCAGCAGTTCCAGGACAGGGGTATCGTACGAGCAGTTCTTC
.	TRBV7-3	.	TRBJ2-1	CASSLGSRYNEQFF	TGTGCCAGCAGCTTGGGGTCCAGATACAATGAGCAGTTCTTC